One sample yielded the 28 T cell receptor beta chains listed below, sequenced in a study of OX40 agonist ivuxolimab in advanced cancers. TCRdb keeps only in-frame clones here, not all; method: immunoSEQ multiplex PCR. The sample carries 100,000 or so clones, around 85% recorded once. The source was CD4+ or CD8+ T cells sorted from blood, collected in a trial of the OX40 agonist ivuxolimab. The receptors stem from an adult with an advanced solid tumor such as melanoma, head and neck, liver or kidney cancer.

This clone is termed medium-sized. The chain recombines TRBV28 with TRBJ1-5; TRBD1 might be the D (6 bases). The CDR3 runs to 16 residues. Trimming pared 6 bases from V and 11 bases from J, leaving 26 bases between. CDR1 MDHEN and CDR2 SYDVKM come from the germline V gene. The CDR3 region is CASSLIRDTARRAQHF. The CDR3 DNA sequence: TGTGCCAGCAGCTTGATCCGGGACACCGCAAGGCGGGCCCAGCATTTT.

The V and J genes are TRBV7-9 and TRBJ2-1; the match to TRBD1 covers 8 bases. The germline CDR1 and CDR2 sequences are SEHNR and FQNEAQ (reference sequence). V trimming: 5 bases; J trimming: 0 bases; junction bases outside the gene matches: 12. This CDR3 contains 18 residues. For the CDR3, the DNA is TGTGCCAGCAGCGAGGACAGGGACCCATATAGCTCCTACAATGAGCAGTTCTTC. This translates into CASSEDRDPYSSYNEQFF.

This chain connects TRBV19 to TRBJ2-2; D not certain. Trimming removed 3 bases at V and 4 bases at J, with 9 bases between. Germline assignment: CDR1 LNHDA and CDR2 SQIVND (reference sequence). The CDR3 extends over 14 amino acids. The chain's CDR3 is CASSIPVSTGELFF. In DNA form, the CDR3 reads TGTGCCAGTAGTATCCCCGTGAGCACCGGGGAGCTGTTTTTT.

The chain couples TRBV4-1 to TRBJ2-1; 14 nucleotides line up with TRBD2. The junction had 2 bases not matched to a gene; V was cut back by 4 bases and J by 6 bases. Germline V CDR1 and CDR2: MGHRA, YSYEKL. The CDR3 runs to 15 residues. The CDR3 protein is CASSPGLAGANEQFF. The DNA of the CDR3 is TGCGCCAGCAGCCCGGGACTAGCGGGAGCCAATGAGCAGTTCTTC.

This chain connects TRBV7-2 to TRBJ2-5, with 11 bases fitting TRBD2. The CDR3 contains 14 residues. With 2 bases clipped from V and 4 bases from J, the junction kept 0 bases outside the gene matches. Germline CDR1 and CDR2: SGHTA and FQGNSA. This CDR3 is CASSLTSGRETQYF. For the CDR3, the DNA is TGTGCCAGCAGCTTAACTAGCGGGAGAGAGACCCAGTACTTC.

The chain is built from TRBV27 and TRBJ2-3, with D possibly matching TRBD2 (6 bases). The CDR3 is made up of 16 amino acids. Germline V gives CDR1 MNHEY, CDR2 SMNVEV (reference sequence). Trimming removed 0 bases at V and 0 bases at J, with 10 bases between. The CDR3 DNA is TGTGCCAGCAGTTTATCCGGCGGGGTAAGCACAGATACGCAGTATTTT. It is translated as CASSLSGGVSTDTQYF.

V gene TRBV18 combines with J gene TRBJ2-5; TRBD1 might be the D (5 bases). The CDR3 is made up of 16 amino acids. Trimming shortened V by 3 bases and J by 1 base, and 15 bases separated the two germline ends. Per germline, CDR1 KGHSH and CDR2 LQKENI. The CDR3 DNA reads as TGTGCCAGCTCACCGGTATGGACAAGCGTCCAAGAGACCCAGTACTTC. Protein: CASSPVWTSVQETQYF.

The rearrangement links TRBV4-1 to TRBJ1-4; D is possibly TRBD1 (5 bases). The germline V gene encodes CDR1 MGHRA and CDR2 YSYEKL. Trimming cost V 2 bases and J 0 bases, with 13 bases left between them. There are 17 residues in the CDR3. CDR3: CASSQLTLGPTNEKLFF. The CDR3 DNA reads as TGCGCCAGCAGCCAACTGACGCTGGGACCAACTAATGAAAAACTGTTTTTT.

This clone was seen a handful of times. The chain joins TRBV6-5 to TRBJ1-1; D not certain. The CDR3 is 13 residues long. Germline CDR1 MNHEY, CDR2 SVGAGI. V lost 8 bases to trimming and J lost 0 bases, with 10 bases between them. This CDR3 is CASLKKVNTEAFF. The DNA of the CDR3 is TGTGCCAGCCTTAAGAAGGTGAACACTGAAGCTTTCTTT.

The chain carries TRBV11-3 and TRBJ2-1, with TRBD1 matching over 9 bases. V shed 3 bases and J 5 bases; nucleotides not matched to a gene: 5. This CDR3 has 15 amino acids. The germline V gene has CDR1 SGHNT and CDR2 YENEEA. CDR3 sequence reads: CASSFRDRANNEQFF. The CDR3 nucleotides read TGTGCCAGCAGCTTTCGGGACAGGGCGAACAATGAGCAGTTCTTC.

The chain joins TRBV10-3 to TRBJ2-1; a possible D gene is TRBD2 (6 bases). This CDR3 region has 13 residues. V lost 10 bases, J lost 2 bases, and 12 bases lay in between. Looked up from germline, CDR1 is ENHRY and CDR2 is SYGVKD. The CDR3 loop is CATGGGTYNEQFF. DNA of the CDR3: TGTGCCACGGGCGGCGGGACCTACAATGAGCAGTTCTTC.

The chain carries TRBV28 and TRBJ1-5; 7 bases match TRBD1. This CDR3 has 14 residues. The J segment lost 3 bases and the V segment lost 6 bases, leaving 5 bases of the junction unmatched. Germline CDR1 and CDR2: MDHEN and SYDVKM. CDR3 loop: CASRPGQDNQPQHF. The CDR3 coding sequence is TGTGCCAGCAGACCCGGACAGGACAATCAGCCCCAGCATTTT.

The chain carries TRBV10-1 and TRBJ2-3, with D hard to call. The CDR3 length is 11 residues. Germline assignment: CDR1 WNHNN and CDR2 SYGVQD (reference sequence). V was shortened by 5 bases and J by 4 bases, with 4 bases between the two germline ends. The CDR3 is CASSFADTQYF. The DNA of the CDR3 is TGCGCCAGCAGTTTCGCAGATACGCAGTATTTT.

The gene calls are TRBV11-3 and TRBJ2-5; D is undetermined. V lost 2 bases to trimming and J lost 2 bases, with 6 bases between them. Germline CDR1 reads SGHNT; CDR2 reads YENEEA. This CDR3 region has 13 residues. The DNA of the CDR3 is TGTGCCAGCAGCTTAAGGGCTCAAGAGACCCAGTACTTC. This gives the protein CASSLRAQETQYF.

This clone has a single count. V is TRBV19 and J is TRBJ2-5; perhaps D is TRBD1 or TRBD2 (6 bases each). The end of the DNA is better explained by TRBJ2-7, so the J call may be wrong. Germline V gives CDR1 LNHDA, CDR2 SQIVND (reference sequence). This CDR3 is built from 15 residues. The CDR3 region is CASSIRGRGHYEQYF. For the CDR3, the DNA is TGTGCCAGTAGTATCCGAGGGCGGGGACATTACGAGCAGTACTTC.

The gene calls are TRBV10-2 and TRBJ1-1, with 7 positions matching TRBD1. J lost 1 base, V lost 10 bases, and 6 bases had no gene match. Germline V gene lookup returns CDR1 WSHSY and CDR2 SAAADI. The CDR3 extends over 13 amino acids. The CDR3 DNA reads TGCGCCAAAAGGGGGCCGGGGAACACTGAAGCTTTCTTT. As protein: CAKRGPGNTEAFF.

The chain carries TRBV4-3 and TRBJ2-5, with 9 bases that match TRBD2. Germline V gene lookup returns CDR1 LGHNA and CDR2 YSLEER. J was trimmed by 5 bases and V by 1 base; bases with no gene match: 5. This CDR3 region has 15 residues. The CDR3 DNA reads as TGCGCCAGCAGCCAAGTGGGGACTAGCAGGGAGACCCAGTACTTC. As protein: CASSQVGTSRETQYF.

This clone was seen just once. This sequence joins TRBV6-1 and TRBJ2-3; 8 bases line up with TRBD1. This CDR3 contains 15 residues. Trimming removed 6 bases from V and 3 bases from J; junction bases left unmatched: 8. CDR1 is MNHNS and CDR2 is SASEGT in the germline V gene. The CDR3 nucleotides read TGTGCCAGCAGCTTAGTACAGGGGGAAACAGATACGCAGTATTTT. It encodes CASSLVQGETDTQYF.

The rearrangement links TRBV18 to TRBJ2-7; the D is unclear. Trimming took off 1 base at V and 4 bases at J, with 2 bases between the two ends. The germline V gene has CDR1 KGHSH and CDR2 LQKENI. The CDR3 loop spans 11 amino acids. CDR3 region: CASSPQYEQYF. The CDR3 bases are TGTGCCAGCTCACCACAATACGAGCAGTACTTC. The full variable domain, its missing parts supplied by reference TRBV18 and TRBJ2-7, is NAGVMQNPRHLVRRRGQEARLRCSPMKGHSHVYWYRQLPEEGLKFMVYLQKENIIDESGMPKERFSAEFPKEGPSILRIQQVVRGDSAAYFCASSPQYEQYFGPGTRLTVT.

The gene calls are TRBV28 and TRBJ2-7; D perhaps matches TRBD1 (5 bases). The germline V and J ends were trimmed by 5 bases and 4 bases, with 12 bases remaining between them. This CDR3 is built from 13 residues. Germline V gene sequence: CDR1 MDHEN, CDR2 SYDVKM. The CDR3 region has the DNA TGTGCCAGCAGTGACTTGACAGATTACGAGCAGTACTTC. It codes for CASSDLTDYEQYF.

The chain joins TRBV23-1 to TRBJ1-3; D may be TRBD1 (5 bases). TRBV23-1 is an open reading frame whose function is uncertain. The CDR3 sequence is 14 residues long. Trimming pared 8 bases from V and 4 bases from J, leaving 15 bases between. CDR3 loop: CASRRFRGGNTIYF. The CDR3 nucleotides read TGCGCCAGCCGTCGATTCCGGGGCGGAAACACCATATATTTT.

The gene calls are TRBV11-3 and TRBJ1-2; D remains ambiguous. Trimming took 5 bases from V and 0 from J, leaving 7 bases between them. CDR1 SGHNT and CDR2 YENEEA come from the germline V gene. The CDR3 sequence is 13 residues long. The CDR3 loop reads CASSAHPNYGYTF. DNA of the CDR3: TGTGCCAGCAGCGCGCACCCTAACTATGGCTACACCTTC.

The chain combines TRBV6-1 with TRBJ2-7; D remains ambiguous. In germline, CDR1 is MNHNS, CDR2 SASEGT. V lost 3 bases and J 9 bases, leaving 15 bases between the germline ends. The CDR3 length is 13 residues. The CDR3: CASSEVGPTPQYF. CDR3 bases: TGTGCCAGCAGTGAGGTAGGCCCCACGCCGCAGTACTTC.

The chain is built from TRBV28 and TRBJ2-5, with 10 bases fitting TRBD1. From germline, CDR1 is MDHEN and CDR2 SYDVKM. The CDR3 consists of 14 residues. Trimming removed 8 bases from V and 1 base from J; junction bases left unmatched: 4. DNA for the CDR3: TGTGCCAGCGGGGACAGGGGACGCCAAGAGACCCAGTACTTC. Amino acids: CASGDRGRQETQYF.

The J gene is TRBJ1-6, the V gene TRBV30, with TRBD1 as a possible D gene (5 bases). The CDR3 extends over 12 amino acids. Per the germline V gene, CDR1 is GTSNPN and CDR2 is SVGIG (reference sequence). Trimming removed 2 bases at V and 9 bases at J, with 8 bases between. The CDR3 sequence: CAWSPGISPLHF. The CDR3 DNA sequence: TGTGCCTGGAGTCCAGGGATTTCACCCCTCCACTTT. The whole variable domain, filled in from reference TRBV30 and TRBJ1-6, reads SQTIHQWPATLVQPVGSPLSLECTVEGTSNPNLYWYRQAAGRGLQLLFYSVGIGQISSEVPQNLSASRPQDRQFILSSKKLLLSDSGFYLCAWSPGISPLHFGNGTRLTVT.

This chain connects TRBV11-3 to TRBJ2-1, with 13 bases aligning to TRBD2. V was pared by 1 base and J by 8 bases, with 2 bases of the junction left unmatched. CDR3 length: 15 residues. Germline CDR1 and CDR2: SGHNT and YENEEA. The CDR3 DNA reads TGTGCCAGCAGCTTAGGACTAGCGGGAGGTGATGAGCAGTTCTTC. Translated: CASSLGLAGGDEQFF.

The chain is built from TRBV9 and TRBJ2-3; D is possibly TRBD1 (5 bases). This CDR3 spans 15 amino acids. V lost 0 bases to trimming and J lost 3 bases, with 11 bases between them. In germline, CDR1 is SGDLS, CDR2 YYNGEE. CDR3 residues: CASSVEGRGTDTQYF. For the CDR3, the DNA is TGTGCCAGCAGCGTAGAGGGAAGGGGTACAGATACGCAGTATTTT.

The CDR3 is CATSRARGRQETQYF. In DNA, the CDR3 is TGTGCCACCAGCAGAGCCCGGGGGCGTCAAGAGACCCAGTACTTC. This sequence joins TRBV15 and TRBJ2-5; D may correspond to TRBD1 or TRBD2 (6 bases each). Germline V lookup: CDR1 LNHNV, CDR2 YYDKDF (reference sequence). This CDR3 spans 15 amino acids. V lost 1 base and J 2 bases, leaving 11 bases between the germline ends.